These 14 T cell receptor beta chains share one sample of origin, sequenced in a study of cytomegalovirus exposure and HLA in healthy donors. The PCR made use of 60 Vbeta and 13 Jbeta primers. The method was immunoSEQ multiplex PCR; TCRdb's version includes in-frame clones alone and lacks a portion of them. The sample has 190,000 or so clones; 75% to 90% are singletons. Sequencing was carried out using PBMCs. Receptors were obtained from a man in his fifties in good health and CMV-seronegative.

The rearrangement links TRBV18 to TRBJ1-5; D unresolved. Between the trimmed V and J ends, which lost 6 bases and 1 base, there was a span of 16 bases. Germline-derived CDR1 and CDR2 are KGHSH and LQKENI. This CDR3 region has 16 residues. This chain's CDR3 is CASSAGSRGSNQPQHF. In DNA, the CDR3 is TGTGCCAGCTCGGCCGGGTCTCGAGGGAGCAATCAGCCCCAGCATTTT.

The CDR3 DNA is TGTGCCAGTAGTAAGGGACTAGCGGGGGGCCTGGTGAGCACAGATACGCAGTATTTT. Amino acids: CASSKGLAGGLVSTDTQYF. The V gene is TRBV19, the J gene TRBJ2-3; 15 nucleotides match TRBD2. With V trimmed by 4 bases and J by 0 bases, 8 bases remained unmatched. The CDR3 covers 19 residues. Germline-derived CDR1 and CDR2 are LNHDA and SQIVND (reference sequence).

The V gene is TRBV5-1, the J gene TRBJ2-3; 12 bases are a match to TRBD2. V trimming: 4 bases; J trimming: 6 bases; junction bases outside the gene matches: 9. The CDR3 extends over 16 amino acids. The V gene's germline CDR1 is SGHRS and CDR2 YFSETQ. Here the CDR3 DNA reads TGCGCCAGCAGCCAGACTAGCGGGGGTCTTGCGGATACGCAGTATTTT. As protein: CASSQTSGGLADTQYF.

The rearrangement joins TRBV9 to TRBJ2-2; tentative D call: TRBD2 (6 bases). In germline, CDR1 is SGDLS, CDR2 YYNGEE. The CDR3 is 15 amino acids. With 3 bases removed from V and 8 bases from J, the gap between germline ends came to 17 bases. CDR3 sequence: CASSAGEGFGGELFF. The CDR3 DNA is TGTGCCAGCAGCGCGGGAGAGGGGTTCGGGGGGGAGCTGTTTTTT.

This chain connects TRBV21-1 to TRBJ2-1; the table's D call, TRBD1, has no DNA check behind it. TRBV21-1 is annotated as a pseudogene. The CDR3 totals 16 residues. CDR3 protein: CASSKVAGQGANEQFF. CDR3 nucleotides: TGTGCCAGCAGCAAAGTAGCGGGACAGGGGGCAAATGAGCAGTTCTTC.

This clone was picked up a small number of times. This sequence joins TRBV9 and TRBJ2-5, with TRBD1 matching 7 bases. CDR1 is SGDLS, CDR2 YYNGEE, per germline. CDR3 length: 14 amino acids. V shed 0 bases, J shed 10 bases, and the junction held 9 bases outside the gene matches. The DNA for the CDR3 is TGTGCCAGCAGCGTAGAAACAGGGGTCCGTGACCAGTACTTC. Translated, it gives CASSVETGVRDQYF. The full variable domain, in which reference TRBV9 and TRBJ2-5 provide the parts outside the CDR3, is DSGVTQTPKHLITATGQRVTLRCSPRSGDLSVYWYQQSLDQGLQFLIQYYNGEERAKGNILERFSAQQFPDLHSELNLSSLELGDSALYFCASSVETGVRDQYFGPGTRLLVL.

This sequence joins TRBV30 and TRBJ1-2, with 8 positions matching TRBD1. The V gene's germline CDR1 is GTSNPN and CDR2 SVGIG (reference sequence). The CDR3 length is 13 residues. Losses at the gene ends were 3 bases for V and 7 bases for J; bases not matched to a gene: 7. CDR3 sequence: CAWRNQGAPGYTF. The CDR3 DNA is TGTGCCTGGAGAAACCAGGGGGCGCCTGGCTACACCTTC.

The chain has TRBV19 and TRBJ2-7; unclear D gene. The CDR3 totals 14 residues. Deletions cut 4 bases from V and 0 bases from J, with 10 bases between. Germline V lookup: CDR1 LNHDA, CDR2 SQIVND (reference sequence). The CDR3 DNA is TGTGCCAGTAGTAGGGCAGACAACTCCTACGAGCAGTACTTC. Translated, it gives CASSRADNSYEQYF.

This rearrangement joins TRBV7-2 to TRBJ2-1; 8 nucleotides line up with TRBD2. CDR3 length: 16 amino acids. The ends lost 4 bases at V and 5 bases at J; junction bases unmatched: 10. Germline CDR1 reads SGHTA; CDR2 reads FQGNSA. The CDR3 coding sequence is TGTGCCAGCAGCTCCCGCGGACTAGCTGGGCACAATGAGCAGTTCTTC. Protein product: CASSSRGLAGHNEQFF.

The chain carries TRBV9 and TRBJ2-5, with 13 bases that match TRBD2. Germline-derived CDR1 and CDR2 are SGDLS and YYNGEE. CDR3 length: 15 amino acids. V lost 4 bases to trimming and J lost 4 bases; unmatched junction nucleotides: 4. CDR3 region: CASSPRLAGGETQYF. The CDR3 DNA reads TGTGCCAGCAGCCCGCGACTAGCGGGGGGAGAGACCCAGTACTTC.

This clone was seen only a few times. The chain uses TRBV15 and TRBJ1-1; possibly TRBD1 for D (6 bases). The CDR3 has 15 amino acids. Trimming shortened V by 2 bases and J by 6 bases, and 16 bases separated the two germline ends. Germline CDR1 is LNHNV and CDR2 is YYDKDF (reference sequence). The DNA of the CDR3 is TGTGCCACCAGCAGAAAGGGGGAGCTCGGCGCTGAAGCTTTCTTT. Its translation: CATSRKGELGAEAFF.

The genes are TRBV5-1 and TRBJ1-6; TRBD1 aligns across 8 bases. The length of the CDR3 is 16 residues. Germline CDR1 is SGHRS and CDR2 is YFSETQ. Germline trimming cut 5 bases from V and 3 bases from J; bases unmatched to any gene: 7. CDR3 sequence reads: CASRPGQEIYNSPLHF. DNA for the CDR3: TGCGCCAGCAGACCGGGACAGGAGATCTATAATTCACCCCTCCACTTT.

Regarding this clone: Sequence at one end of the junction differs from germline and may be a read error. This chain links TRBV7-7 with TRBJ2-5; TRBD2 agrees at 15 bases. The germline CDR1 and CDR2 sequences are SSHAT and FNYEAQ (reference sequence). The CDR3 runs 17 residues. The CDR3: CASSLGLAGGSQETQYF. The CDR3, as DNA: TGTGCTAGCAGCTTAGGACTAGCGGGAGGGAGTCAAGAGACCCAGTACTTC. The whole variable domain, filled in from reference TRBV7-7 and TRBJ2-5, reads GAGVSQSPRYKVTKRGQDVTLRCDPISSHATLYWYQQALGQGPEFLTYFNYEAQPDKSGLPSDRFSAERPEGSISTLTIQRTEQRDSAMYRCASSLGLAGGSQETQYFGPGTRLLVL.

The CDR3 reads CASSPGTPGNEQYF. As DNA, the CDR3 is TGTGCCAGCAGCCCCGGGACTCCTGGCAACGAGCAGTACTTC. The genes are TRBV28 and TRBJ2-7; tentatively, D is TRBD2 (6 bases). Germline V gene data show CDR1 as MDHEN and CDR2 as SYDVKM. V lost 6 bases and J 5 bases, leaving 17 bases between the germline ends. The length of the CDR3 is 14 residues. The full variable domain, its missing parts supplied by reference TRBV28 and TRBJ2-7, is DVKVTQSSRYLVKRTGEKVFLECVQDMDHENMFWYRQDPGLGLRLIYFSYDVKMKEKGDIPEGYSVSREKKERFSLILESASTNQTSMYLCASSPGTPGNEQYFGPGTRLTVT.